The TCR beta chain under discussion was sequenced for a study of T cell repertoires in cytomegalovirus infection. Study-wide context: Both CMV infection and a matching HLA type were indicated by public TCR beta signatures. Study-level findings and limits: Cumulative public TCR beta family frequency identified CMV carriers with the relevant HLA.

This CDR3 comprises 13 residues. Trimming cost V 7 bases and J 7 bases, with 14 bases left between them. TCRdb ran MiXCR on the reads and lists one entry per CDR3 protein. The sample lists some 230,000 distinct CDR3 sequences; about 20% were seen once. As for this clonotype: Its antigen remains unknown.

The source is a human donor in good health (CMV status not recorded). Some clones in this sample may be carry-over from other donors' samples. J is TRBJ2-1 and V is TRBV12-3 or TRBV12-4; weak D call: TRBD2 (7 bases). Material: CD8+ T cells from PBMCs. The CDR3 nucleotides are TGTGCCAGCACCTCGGGGGGCTCTAATGAGCAGTTCTTC. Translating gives CASTSGGSNEQFF.